The following is a T cell receptor beta chain sequence with its context. What it recognizes is unknown. The sample belongs to a study of shared clonotypes between healthy human individuals. Study in general: Three plates were used per donor for CD4 naive, three for CD4 memory, two for CD8 naive and one for CD8 memory. Findings of the study overall: On the whole, naive subsets had larger estimated richness than memory subsets had. Clonotypes that were shared across a handful of donors made up around 5.5% of naive CD4 clonotypes.

V gave up 6 bases and J gave up 4 bases; unmatched junction bases: 8. In germline, CDR1 is KGHSH, CDR2 LQKENI. CDR3 length equals 14 residues. Researchers divided each subset's genomic DNA evenly across several immunoSEQ plates. Sequenced by immunoSEQ multiplex PCR; TCRdb stores in-frame clones only, minus some. In the table there are approximately 1.5 million clones, 95% to 99% of which are singletons. The sequence came from a man aged 25-45 years in good health. The V and J genes are TRBV18 and TRBJ1-2, with 7 bases lining up with TRBD1. Sequences were obtained from naive CD4+ T cells sorted from blood. Subset described: CD45RA+ positively selected. CDR3 nucleotide sequence: TGTGCCAGCTCCCCCGGGACAGAAGTCTATGGCTACACCTTC. Translated: CASSPGTEVYGYTF.